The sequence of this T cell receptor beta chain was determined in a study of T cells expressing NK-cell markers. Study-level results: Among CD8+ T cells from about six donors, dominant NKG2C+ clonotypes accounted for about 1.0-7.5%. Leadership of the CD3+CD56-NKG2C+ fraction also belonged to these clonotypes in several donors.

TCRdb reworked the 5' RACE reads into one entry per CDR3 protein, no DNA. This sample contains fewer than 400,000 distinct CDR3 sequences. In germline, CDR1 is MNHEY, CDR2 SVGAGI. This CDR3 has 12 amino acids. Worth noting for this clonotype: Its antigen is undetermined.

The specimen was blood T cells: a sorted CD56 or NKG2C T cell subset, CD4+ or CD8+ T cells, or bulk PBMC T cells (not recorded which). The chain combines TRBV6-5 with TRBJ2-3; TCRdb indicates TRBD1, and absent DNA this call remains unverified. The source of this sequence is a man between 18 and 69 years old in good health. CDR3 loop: CASSYGGGTQYF.